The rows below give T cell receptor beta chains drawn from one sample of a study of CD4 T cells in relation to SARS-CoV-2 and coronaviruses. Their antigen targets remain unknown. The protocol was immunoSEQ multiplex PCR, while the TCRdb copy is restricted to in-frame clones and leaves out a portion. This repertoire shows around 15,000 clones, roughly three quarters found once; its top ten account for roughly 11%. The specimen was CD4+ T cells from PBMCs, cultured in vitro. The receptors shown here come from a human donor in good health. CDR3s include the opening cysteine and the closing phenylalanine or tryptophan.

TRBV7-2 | CASSPPAGIYGYTF
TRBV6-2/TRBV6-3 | CASSYGRGRTTRPTSYEQYF
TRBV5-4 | CASSYKGTNTGELFF
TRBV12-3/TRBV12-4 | CASRPSGVSEQYF
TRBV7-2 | CASSPQVGSSETQYF
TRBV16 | CASSQGQSGNTIYF
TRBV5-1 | CASSSFPGRNTEAFF
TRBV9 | CASSVDLAGEGGHEQFF
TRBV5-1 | CASSLSGQGNTEAFF
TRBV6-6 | CASSPGGGNQPQHF
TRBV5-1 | CASSLEGLARNEQFF
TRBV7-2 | CASSSTSGVWDEQFF
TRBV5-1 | CASSLGPLYEQYF
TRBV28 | CASSLSSDTQYF
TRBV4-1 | CASSQVPGTRKETQYF
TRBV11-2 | CASSFGGEYGYTF
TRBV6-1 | CASSELAGTGISYEQYF
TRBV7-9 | CASSFGGPGELFF
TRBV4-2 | CASSHPTGTSSYEQYF
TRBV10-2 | CASSESQGTEAFF
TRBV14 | CASSLLGVRETQYF
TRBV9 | CASSVEVGGPVGELFF
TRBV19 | CATSQGGTYNEQFF
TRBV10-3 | CASSKGDEQFF
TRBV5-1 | CASSLKASGGTDTQYF
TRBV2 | CASSPDSLGNQPQHF
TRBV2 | CASSEWASGRVVHEQYF
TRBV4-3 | CASSKTGSLSGDTQYF
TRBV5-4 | CASSPLVRSGEQFF
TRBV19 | CASSIGLAGSYEQYF
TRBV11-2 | CASSVNRVAYEQYF
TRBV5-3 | CARKAFTGSSYNEQFF
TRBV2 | CASTQDRGKETQYF
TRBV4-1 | CASSHSGGNMNTEAFF
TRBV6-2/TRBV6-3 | CASSFSGYANTGELFF
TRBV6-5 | CASRDGGEQYF
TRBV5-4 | CASSLPQGGASGNTIYF
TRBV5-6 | CASSAGLADYNEQFF
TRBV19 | CASKPDSSYGYTF
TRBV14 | CASSQPPSGAFF
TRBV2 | CASRNLGGSPLHF